This T cell receptor (beta chain) derives from a study of cytomegalovirus exposure and HLA in healthy donors. Germline CDR1 SGHNT, CDR2 YYREEE (reference sequence). Trimming removed 6 bases from V and 5 bases from J; junction bases left unmatched: 8. The CDR3 loop spans 14 amino acids. The PCR employed 60 Vbeta primers together with 13 Jbeta primers. Profiling relied on immunoSEQ multiplex PCR, and the TCRdb table lists in-frame clones only, not all of them. The sample carries 130,000 to 150,000 clones, approximately 71% recorded once. Sequencing used PBMCs. The chain links TRBV5-4 to TRBJ2-5; 9 nucleotides align to TRBD1. This clonotype was obtained from a woman in her fifties or sixties in good health and CMV-seronegative. CDR3 sequence: CASNRAGTGETQYF. CDR3 in DNA: TGTGCCAGCAACCGTGCAGGGACAGGGGAGACCCAGTACTTC.